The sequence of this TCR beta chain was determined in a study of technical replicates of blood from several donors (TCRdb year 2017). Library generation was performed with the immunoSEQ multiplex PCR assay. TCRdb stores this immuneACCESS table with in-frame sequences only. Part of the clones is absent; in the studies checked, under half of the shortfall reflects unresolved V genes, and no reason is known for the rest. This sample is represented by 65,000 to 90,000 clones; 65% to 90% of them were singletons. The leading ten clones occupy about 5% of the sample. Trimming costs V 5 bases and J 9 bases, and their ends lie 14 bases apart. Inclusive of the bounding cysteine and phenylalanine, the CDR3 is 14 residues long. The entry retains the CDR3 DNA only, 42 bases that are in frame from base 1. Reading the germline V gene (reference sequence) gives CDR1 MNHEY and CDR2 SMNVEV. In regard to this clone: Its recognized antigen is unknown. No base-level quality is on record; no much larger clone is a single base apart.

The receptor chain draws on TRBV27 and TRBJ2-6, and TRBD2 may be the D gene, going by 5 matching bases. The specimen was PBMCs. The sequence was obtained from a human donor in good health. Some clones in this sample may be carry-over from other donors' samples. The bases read TGTGCCAGCAGTACTTCAACCCGGGGCAACGTCCTGACTTTC. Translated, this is CASSTSTRGNVLTF. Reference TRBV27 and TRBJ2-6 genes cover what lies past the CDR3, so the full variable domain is EAQVTQNPRYLITVTGKKLTVTCSQNMNHEYMSWYRQDPGLGLRQIYYSMNVEVTDKGDVPEGYKVSRKEKRNFPLILESPSPNQTSLYFCASSTSTRGNVLTFGAGSRLTVL.